One sample yielded the 29 T cell receptor beta chains listed below, sequenced in a study of T cells in Graves' hyperthyroidism and ophthalmopathy. Regions amplified from RNA transcripts were the TCR beta CDR3 regions. A first-round RT-PCR of the TCR CDR3 used the HTBI primer set. TCRdb fed the multiplex PCR reads into MiXCR, producing one record per CDR3 protein. The data show 350,000 to 400,000 distinct CDR3 sequences, with around 14% seen just once and 30% to 35% held by the top ten. The sequenced material came from blood. These TCRs come from a woman aged 30 to 39 with Graves' hyperthyroidism.

This clonotype was detected ten times or more. The chain uses TRBV6-6 and TRBJ2-7; D might be TRBD2 (5 bases). With 2 bases removed from V and 6 bases from J, the gap between germline ends came to 17 bases. Germline CDR1 is MNHNY and CDR2 is SVGAGI (reference sequence). This CDR3 region has 15 residues. The CDR3 protein is CASSYGLASVSEQYF. CDR3 sequence (DNA): TGTGCCAGCAGTTACGGGCTAGCATCTGTATCCGAGCAGTACTTC.

V and J are TRBV24-1 and TRBJ2-4, with D tentatively TRBD2 (6 bases). The CDR3 runs 14 residues. CDR1 and CDR2 from the germline V gene are KGHDR and SFDVKD. V was cut by 9 bases and J by 7 bases, with 18 bases left in between. In DNA, the CDR3 is TGTGCCACCGAGGGCGGGACGTACCCGAACATTCAGTACTTC. Its translation: CATEGGTYPNIQYF.

The sample holds one count of this clonotype. A much larger clone differs from this one at a single base, so this may be a read error. The J gene is TRBJ2-1, the V gene TRBV20-1, with D unresolved. Germline V gene sequence: CDR1 DFQATT, CDR2 SNEGSKA (reference sequence). CDR3 length: 15 residues. CDR3 sequence (DNA): TGCAGTGCTAGATGGACGCAGAGCTCCTACAATGAGCAGCTCTTC. It is translated as CSARWTQSSYNEQLF.

This clonotype was picked up many times. This chain links TRBV28 with TRBJ2-7; a weak D match, TRBD1 (6 bases). The CDR3 totals 12 residues. Germline loops: CDR1 MDHEN, CDR2 SYDVKM. The V end lost 10 bases, the J end lost 2 bases, and 12 bases lay between the germline ends. This CDR3 is CATVQGTYEQYF. The CDR3 DNA reads TGTGCCACCGTACAGGGAACCTACGAGCAGTACTTC.

About this clonotype itself: One end of the junction does not line up with germline, which may come from a read error. CDR3 residues: CASSLGGSQETQHF. CDR3 coding DNA: TGTGCCAGCAGTTTGGGGGGATCCCAAGAGACCCAGCACTTC. The genes are TRBV28 and TRBJ2-5, with a tentative D call TRBD2 (6 bases). Germline V gives CDR1 MDHEN, CDR2 SYDVKM. This CDR3 spans 14 amino acids. Variable domain in full (rest from reference TRBV28 and TRBJ2-5): DVKVTQSSRYLVKRTGEKVFLECVQDMDHENMFWYRQDPGLGLRLIYFSYDVKMKEKGDIPEGYSVSREKKERFSLILESASTNQTSMYLCASSLGGSQETQHFGPGTRLLVL.

The table lists this clonotype with a few counts. V is TRBV10-2 and J is TRBJ2-1; 8 positions match TRBD2. Germline-derived CDR1 and CDR2 are WSHSY and SAAADI. Trimming took 7 bases from V and 4 from J; bases not matched to a gene: 3. The CDR3 is made up of 13 amino acids. In DNA, the CDR3 is TGCGCCAGCAATAAGCGGGGGTACAATGAGCAGTTCTTC. Amino acid sequence: CASNKRGYNEQFF.

The chain uses TRBV3-1 and TRBJ1-2; tentative D call: TRBD1 (5 bases). The CDR3 extends over 14 amino acids. V lost 5 bases, J lost 8 bases, and 18 bases lay in between. Germline CDR1 reads LGHDT; CDR2 reads YNNKEL (reference sequence). The CDR3 protein is CASSTRGTGGGYTF. CDR3 sequence (DNA): TGTGCCAGCAGCACCAGAGGAACAGGCGGCGGCTACACCTTC.

This clonotype was picked up many times. This chain uses TRBV20-1 with TRBJ2-3; 11 bases line up with TRBD2. The J segment lost 2 bases and the V segment lost 0 bases, leaving 1 base of the junction unmatched. The CDR3 sequence is 15 residues long. CDR1 DFQATT and CDR2 SNEGSKA come from the germline V gene (reference sequence). Here the CDR3 DNA reads TGCAGTGCTAGAGATAGCGGGAGGGCCACAGATACGCAGTATTTT. This sequence encodes CSARDSGRATDTQYF.

This chain joins TRBV19 and TRBJ2-5, with 11 nucleotides matching TRBD2. The CDR3 length is 13 residues. J was trimmed by 5 bases and V by 4 bases; bases with no gene match: 0. In germline, CDR1 is LNHDA, CDR2 SQIVND (reference sequence). CDR3 sequence (DNA): TGTGCCAGTAGTACTAGCGGGAGGGAGACCCAGTACTTC. Residues: CASSTSGRETQYF.

A few counts support this clonotype. The chain recombines TRBV7-2 with TRBJ2-5, with TRBD2 matching over 9 bases. The germline CDR1 and CDR2 sequences are SGHTA and FQGNSA. The length of the CDR3 is 15 residues. J lost 4 bases, V lost 7 bases, and 10 bases had no gene match. The CDR3: CASTTRASGTETQYF. The CDR3 region has the DNA TGTGCCAGCACCACTAGGGCTAGCGGGACAGAGACCCAGTACTTC.

For the CDR3, the DNA is TGTGCCAGCAGCTTAGAGATACTAGCGGGAGTGAGGGCAGATACGCAGTATTTT. Encoded protein: CASSLEILAGVRADTQYF. The chain links TRBV11-2 to TRBJ2-3, with 11 bases lining up with TRBD2. V lost 0 bases, J lost 4 bases, and 9 bases stayed unmatched. Germline-derived CDR1 and CDR2 are SGHAT and FQNNGV. CDR3 length: 18 amino acids.

This clonotype was seen repeatedly, ten times or more. The rearrangement uses TRBV11-2 and TRBJ1-3; 7 bases align to TRBD1. Per germline, CDR1 SGHAT and CDR2 FQNNGV. CDR3 length: 13 amino acids. J lost 6 bases, V lost 4 bases, and 3 bases had no gene match. The CDR3 loop reads CASSSDRLNTIYF. The CDR3 coding sequence is TGTGCCAGCAGCTCGGACAGGCTAAACACCATATATTTT. Variable domain in full (rest from reference TRBV11-2 and TRBJ1-3): EAGVAQSPRYKIIEKRQSVAFWCNPISGHATLYWYQQILGQGPKLLIQFQNNGVVDDSQLPKDRFSAERLKGVDSTLKIQPAKLEDSAVYLCASSSDRLNTIYFGEGSWLTVV.

The sample holds many counts of this clonotype. This chain joins TRBV9 and TRBJ2-7, with D perhaps matching TRBD2 (6 bases). The CDR3 has 16 residues. Germline CDR1 reads SGDLS; CDR2 reads YYNGEE. The germline V and J ends were trimmed by 0 bases and 0 bases, with 13 bases remaining between them. CDR3 sequence (DNA): TGTGCCAGCAGCGTAGGTGGTGGGGGGAACTCCTACGAGCAGTACTTC. Translating it yields CASSVGGGGNSYEQYF.

This clonotype was seen ten or more times. The V call is TRBV28, the J call TRBJ2-7, with 9 nucleotides matching TRBD2. This CDR3 is 15 amino acids long. After removal of 6 bases from V and 5 bases from J, the junction contained 11 bases not matched to a gene. Germline V gene lookup returns CDR1 MDHEN and CDR2 SYDVKM. CDR3 sequence (DNA): TGTGCCAGCAGGCGGCTTGGGACTAGCTTAAACGAGCAGTACTTC. This codes for CASRRLGTSLNEQYF.

This clonotype was recorded at least ten times. This chain uses TRBV11-1 with TRBJ2-3; D call uncertain. CDR1 and CDR2 from the germline V gene are SGHAT and FQDESV (reference sequence). With 2 bases removed from V and 8 bases from J, the gap between germline ends came to 8 bases. The CDR3 totals 12 residues. In nucleotides, the CDR3 is TGTGCCAGCAGCTTACGGTCGGGTACGCAGTATTTT. It yields the protein CASSLRSGTQYF. Using reference TRBV11-1 and TRBJ2-3 for the parts outside the CDR3, the full variable domain is EAEVAQSPRYKITEKSQAVAFWCDPISGHATLYWYRQILGQGPELLVQFQDESVVDDSQLPKDRFSAERLKGVDSTLKIQPAELGDSAMYLCASSLRSGTQYFGPGTRLTVL.

This clonotype has just a few counts. The chain couples TRBV18 to TRBJ2-3; TRBD2 agrees at 10 bases. Germline loops: CDR1 KGHSH, CDR2 LQKENI. The CDR3 is 17 residues long. V gave up 1 base and J gave up 4 bases; unmatched junction bases: 8. As DNA, the CDR3 is TGTGCCAGCTCACCACTCGTCCGGACTAGCGGTCCAGATACGCAGTATTTT. Amino acids: CASSPLVRTSGPDTQYF. Full variable domain (outside the CDR3, taken from reference TRBV18 and TRBJ2-3): NAGVMQNPRHLVRRRGQEARLRCSPMKGHSHVYWYRQLPEEGLKFMVYLQKENIIDESGMPKERFSAEFPKEGPSILRIQQVVRGDSAAYFCASSPLVRTSGPDTQYFGPGTRLTVL.

This clonotype was seen repeatedly, ten times or more. This chain connects TRBV28 to TRBJ2-5; D might be TRBD1 (5 bases). The V and J ends lost 4 bases and 3 bases respectively, with 12 bases between them. Germline V gene sequence: CDR1 MDHEN, CDR2 SYDVKM. The CDR3 has 14 residues. The CDR3, as DNA: TGTGCCAGCAGTTGGGGCTCCCCCAAAGAGACCCAGTACTTC. Its translation is CASSWGSPKETQYF.

In this sample, this clonotype turned up many times. The J gene is TRBJ2-1, the V gene TRBV7-2, with TRBD2 matching 9 bases. With V trimmed by 6 bases and J by 0 bases, 12 bases remained unmatched. The CDR3 has 18 residues. The germline V gene has CDR1 SGHTA and CDR2 FQGNSA. CDR3 sequence reads: CASRTRGAGGSSYNEQFF. Here the CDR3 DNA reads TGTGCCAGCAGAACAAGGGGGGCGGGGGGGAGCTCCTACAATGAGCAGTTCTTC.

A note on this clonotype: With a much larger clone just one base away, this may be a read error. The chain employs TRBV12-3 or TRBV12-4 and TRBJ2-1; TRBD1 is a possible D gene (5 bases). V lost 3 bases to trimming and J lost 10 bases, with 10 bases between them. This CDR3 spans 12 amino acids. The CDR3 DNA follows: TGTGCCAGCAGTTTTCAGGGCTGGGAGCAGTTCTTC. It encodes CASSFQGWEQFF.

This clonotype appeared many times. The chain employs TRBV2 and TRBJ1-5; D unclear. This CDR3 comprises 13 residues. Germline V lookup: CDR1 SNHLY, CDR2 FYNNEI. Trimming removed 1 base from V and 7 bases from J, with 8 bases in between. The CDR3 DNA reads TGTGCCAGCAGTGAAGAGCGGCCCCAGCCCCAGCATTTT. It is translated as CASSEERPQPQHF.

This clonotype was counted many times. This chain links TRBV30 with TRBJ1-1; weak D call: TRBD1 (5 bases). V was cut by 2 bases and J by 1 base, with 8 bases left in between. CDR1 GTSNPN and CDR2 SVGIG come from the germline V gene (reference sequence). The CDR3 runs 13 residues. The CDR3 DNA is TGTGCCTGGAGTAGTGGGGCGAACACTGAAGCTTTCTTT. Its protein is CAWSSGANTEAFF.

A few counts support this clonotype. This chain joins TRBV6-1 and TRBJ2-5; 12 nucleotides align to TRBD1. Per germline, CDR1 MNHNS and CDR2 SASEGT. V lost 8 bases and J lost 6; bases outside the gene matches: 7. This CDR3 has 14 residues. CDR3 sequence reads: CASAGTGGVKTQYF. The CDR3 region has the DNA TGTGCCAGCGCCGGGACAGGGGGCGTAAAGACCCAGTACTTC.

There are many counts of this clonotype. The V call is TRBV20-1, the J call TRBJ2-1; the D gene is possibly TRBD2 (5 bases). Trimming removed 0 bases from V and 4 bases from J, with 13 bases in between. The CDR3 has 15 residues. Germline V gives CDR1 DFQATT, CDR2 SNEGSKA (reference sequence). The CDR3: CSAREAGRTYNEQFF. In DNA, the CDR3 is TGCAGTGCTAGAGAGGCGGGCCGAACTTACAATGAGCAGTTCTTC.

In this sample, this clonotype turned up many times. This sequence joins TRBV18 and TRBJ2-1; D is unresolved. V was pared by 4 bases and J by 5 bases, with 18 bases between. This CDR3 spans 16 amino acids. Germline V gives CDR1 KGHSH, CDR2 LQKENI. This chain's CDR3 is CASSRNRPGNDNEQFF. DNA of the CDR3: TGTGCCAGCTCACGTAACCGCCCTGGCAATGACAATGAGCAGTTCTTC.

This clonotype was picked up a small number of times. The DNA for the CDR3 is TGTGCCAGTAGCCAATTCGGGCCGGGGACAGGGGGCGCCGAGCAGTACTTC. As protein: CASSQFGPGTGGAEQYF. The chain carries TRBV19 and TRBJ2-7; 12 nucleotides match TRBD1. CDR3 length: 17 residues. V dropped 6 bases and J dropped 6; count of bases not matched to a gene: 15. Germline V gives CDR1 LNHDA, CDR2 SQIVND (reference sequence).

This clonotype was seen more than once but under ten times. The J gene is TRBJ2-7, the V gene TRBV25-1; 7 bases agree with TRBD2. With 7 bases clipped from V and 2 bases from J, the junction kept 8 bases outside the gene matches. The CDR3 runs to 14 residues. The germline V gene has CDR1 MGHDK and CDR2 SYGVNS. The CDR3 region has the DNA TGTGCCAGCATCCCTTCGGGAGGAACCTACGAGCAGTACTTC. Translation gives CASIPSGGTYEQYF.

There are many counts of this clonotype. The chain uses TRBV5-1 and TRBJ2-2, with D possibly TRBD2 on 5 matching bases. The germline V and J ends were trimmed by 4 bases and 2 bases, with 12 bases remaining between them. The CDR3 length is 15 residues. From germline, CDR1 is SGHRS and CDR2 YFSETQ. The CDR3 loop reads CASSLRGPNTGELFF. The CDR3 coding sequence is TGCGCCAGCAGCCTTCGGGGTCCAAACACCGGGGAGCTGTTTTTT.

This clonotype has a count of ten or more. The rearrangement uses TRBV6-1 and TRBJ2-2; 9 bases map to TRBD1. The CDR3 length is 15 residues. Trimming took 5 bases from V and 1 from J; bases not matched to a gene: 2. The germline V gene has CDR1 MNHNS and CDR2 SASEGT. The CDR3 DNA reads as TGTGCCAGCAGTCGGACAGGGGTGAACACCGGGGAGCTGTTTTTT. Its translation is CASSRTGVNTGELFF.

In this sample, this clonotype turned up many times. The chain has TRBV28 and TRBJ2-1; D unresolved. With 5 bases removed from V and 2 bases from J, the gap between germline ends came to 1 base. Germline loops: CDR1 MDHEN, CDR2 SYDVKM. CDR3 size: 11 residues. CDR3 amino acids: CASSPYNEQFF. The CDR3 DNA sequence: TGTGCCAGCAGTCCCTACAATGAGCAGTTCTTC.